What follows are 13 T cell receptor beta chains derived from one specimen sequenced in a study of T cells after yellow fever vaccination. Via MiXCR, TCRdb re-called the 5' RACE reads, giving one row per CDR3 protein. The sample has 500,000 to 650,000 distinct CDR3 sequences, 13% seen once; the top ten hold 11% to 15%. The specimen comprised PBMCs, sampled on the day of the yellow fever booster vaccination. The receptors here all came from a young man who received the YFV17D yellow fever vaccine.

This clonotype came up a few times. This chain joins TRBV6-1 and TRBJ2-7, with no clear D. The CDR3 has 15 amino acids. V was clipped by 6 bases and J by 3 bases, with 18 bases between them. Per the germline V gene, CDR1 is MNHNS and CDR2 is SASEGT. CDR3 nucleotides: TGTGCCAGCAGCGGCTCCTCCCTCCATATCTACGAGCAGTACTTC. It translates to CASSGSSLHIYEQYF.

In this sample, this clonotype turned up a few times. The chain combines TRBV2 with TRBJ1-2; D perhaps matches TRBD1 (5 bases). The length of the CDR3 is 13 residues. The germline gives CDR1 SNHLY, CDR2 FYNNEI. V lost 6 bases, J lost 5 bases, and 13 bases lay in between. CDR3 sequence: CASRDGTAYGYTF. CDR3 coding DNA: TGTGCCAGCAGGGATGGGACGGCTTATGGCTACACCTTC.

V and J are TRBV9 and TRBJ2-1, with D possibly matching TRBD2 (5 bases). This CDR3 comprises 14 residues. The germline CDR1 and CDR2 sequences are SGDLS and YYNGEE. V was trimmed by 0 bases and J by 2 bases, leaving 6 bases between them. The CDR3 loop reads CASSVDGAYNEQFF. The CDR3, as DNA: TGTGCCAGCAGCGTAGACGGGGCCTACAATGAGCAGTTCTTC.

V is TRBV28 and J is TRBJ1-2, with D perhaps TRBD1 (5 bases). Germline values: CDR1 MDHEN, CDR2 SYDVKM. Trimming stripped 3 bases from V and 14 bases from J, with 16 bases between. The CDR3 length is 12 residues. The CDR3 coding sequence is TGTGCCAGCAGTTTGATGGGGGGTAGGTTAACCTTC. Amino acid sequence: CASSLMGGRLTF.

There are a few counts of this clonotype. The J gene is TRBJ2-1, the V gene TRBV7-9; D possibly corresponds to TRBD1 (5 bases). The V end lost 5 bases, the J end lost 12 bases, and 14 bases lay between the germline ends. CDR1 SEHNR and CDR2 FQNEAQ come from the germline V gene (reference sequence). The length of the CDR3 is 12 residues. The CDR3 DNA follows: TGTGCCAGCAGCGTACTTGGTGGGGCGCAGTTCTTC. Translated, it gives CASSVLGGAQFF.

The table lists this clonotype with many counts. The chain uses TRBV2 and TRBJ2-4; a weak D match, TRBD2 (5 bases). Germline loops: CDR1 SNHLY, CDR2 FYNNEI. The length of the CDR3 is 10 residues. V was clipped by 8 bases and J by 7 bases, with 6 bases between them. CDR3 protein: CASGENIQYF. In DNA, the CDR3 is TGTGCCAGCGGGGAGAACATTCAGTACTTC.

J is TRBJ2-5 and V is TRBV19; 8 nucleotides agree with TRBD1. Germline assignment: CDR1 LNHDA and CDR2 SQIVND (reference sequence). V was pared by 4 bases and J by 4 bases, with 8 bases of the junction left unmatched. The length of the CDR3 is 15 residues. The chain's CDR3 is CASSRDRTQGETQYF. Written as DNA, the CDR3 is TGTGCCAGTAGTAGGGACAGGACCCAGGGAGAGACCCAGTACTTC.

This clonotype was observed a handful of times. The rearrangement joins TRBV7-2 to TRBJ1-2; D is unclear. CDR3 length equals 14 residues. The germline V gene encodes CDR1 SGHTA and CDR2 FQGNSA. V gave up 1 base and J gave up 4 bases, with 10 bases separating them. CDR3 sequence reads: CASSLDPGGYGYTF. The CDR3 coding sequence is TGTGCCAGCAGCTTAGATCCAGGAGGCTATGGCTACACCTTC.

This chain connects TRBV9 to TRBJ2-4; TRBD2 matches at 12 bases. V shed 2 bases, J shed 6 bases, and the junction held 3 bases outside the gene matches. The CDR3 is 15 residues long. CDR1 is SGDLS, CDR2 YYNGEE, per germline. CDR3 in amino acids: CASSVSLAGGNIQYF. DNA of the CDR3: TGTGCCAGCAGCGTTTCACTAGCGGGAGGAAACATTCAGTACTTC. The whole variable domain, remainder taken from reference TRBV9 and TRBJ2-4, is DSGVTQTPKHLITATGQRVTLRCSPRSGDLSVYWYQQSLDQGLQFLIQYYNGEERAKGNILERFSAQQFPDLHSELNLSSLELGDSALYFCASSVSLAGGNIQYFGAGTRLSVL.

V usage is TRBV29-1 and J usage is TRBJ2-1; D might be TRBD1 or TRBD2, each matching 5 bases. Trimming stripped 8 bases from V and 8 bases from J, with 13 bases between. This CDR3 contains 11 residues. CDR1 and CDR2 from the germline V gene are SQVTM and ANQGSEA. The CDR3 loop reads CSSALGDEQFF. The CDR3 DNA reads TGCAGCAGTGCGTTGGGGGATGAGCAGTTCTTC.

This clonotype was detected a few times. V is TRBV5-1 and J is TRBJ2-3, with 10 bases lining up with TRBD2. The CDR3 has 15 residues. From germline, CDR1 is SGHRS and CDR2 YFSETQ. V dropped 3 bases and J dropped 7; count of bases not matched to a gene: 8. This chain's CDR3 is CASSSLAGVENTQYF. The CDR3 nucleotides read TGCGCCAGCAGCTCTCTAGCGGGAGTGGAAAATACGCAGTATTTT.

This clonotype was observed a few times. V gene TRBV20-1 combines with J gene TRBJ2-7; 14 nucleotides align to TRBD2. This CDR3 contains 16 residues. The V gene end was trimmed by 2 bases and the J gene end by 4 bases; junction bases not matched to a gene: 7. The V gene's germline CDR1 is DFQATT and CDR2 SNEGSKA (reference sequence). DNA of the CDR3: TGCAGTGCTAGACCGGGACTAGCGGGAGTGGTATACGAGCAGTACTTC. This translates into CSARPGLAGVVYEQYF.

This clonotype was counted at least ten times. V and J are TRBV7-2 and TRBJ2-5; 7 nucleotides align to TRBD1. Germline V gene lookup returns CDR1 SGHTA and CDR2 FQGNSA. There are 14 residues in the CDR3. J was trimmed by 5 bases and V by 5 bases; bases with no gene match: 8. CDR3 in amino acids: CASSKQGSGETQYF. The CDR3 region has the DNA TGTGCCAGCAGCAAACAGGGGTCAGGGGAGACCCAGTACTTC.